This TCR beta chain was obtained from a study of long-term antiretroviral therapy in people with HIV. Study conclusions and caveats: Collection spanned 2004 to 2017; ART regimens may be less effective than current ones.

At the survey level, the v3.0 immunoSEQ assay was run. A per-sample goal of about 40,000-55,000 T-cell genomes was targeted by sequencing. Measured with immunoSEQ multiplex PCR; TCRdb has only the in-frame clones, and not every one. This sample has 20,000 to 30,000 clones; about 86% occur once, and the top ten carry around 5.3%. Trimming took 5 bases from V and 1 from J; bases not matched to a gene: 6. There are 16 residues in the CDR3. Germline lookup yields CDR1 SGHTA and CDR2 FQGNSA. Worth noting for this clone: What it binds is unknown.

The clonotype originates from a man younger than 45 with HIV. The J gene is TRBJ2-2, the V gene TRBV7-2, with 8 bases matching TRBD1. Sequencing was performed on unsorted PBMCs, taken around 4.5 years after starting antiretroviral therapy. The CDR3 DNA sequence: TGTGCCAGCAGCGCCCGACAGGGGTTGAACACCGGGGAGCTGTTTTTT. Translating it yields CASSARQGLNTGELFF. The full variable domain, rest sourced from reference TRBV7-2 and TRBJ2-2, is GAGVSQSPSNKVTEKGKDVELRCDPISGHTALYWYRQSLGQGLEFLIYFQGNSAPDKSGLPSDRFSAERTGGSVSTLTIQRTQQEDSAVYLCASSARQGLNTGELFFGEGSRLTVL.